This TCR beta chain was identified in a study of cytomegalovirus exposure and HLA in healthy donors. Study in general: Unique TCRs from HLA-typed donors, roughly 89 million of them, were held in an early data release.

Both 60 Vbeta primers and 13 Jbeta primers went into the PCR. The data were produced by immunoSEQ multiplex PCR, yet TCRdb's version contains in-frame clones alone and is incomplete. This table holds approximately 120,000 clones, about 78% found once. V was clipped by 2 bases and J by 15 bases, with 17 bases between them. Germline CDR1 and CDR2: KGHSH and LQKENI. The CDR3 loop spans 14 amino acids. This clone was recorded once. Material: PBMCs. This chain connects TRBV18 to TRBJ1-6; possibly TRBD1 for D (5 bases). The receptor was isolated from a female donor in good health and CMV-seronegative. The CDR3 is CASSPAGAASGLHF. For the CDR3, the DNA is TGTGCCAGCTCACCAGCTGGGGCGGCGTCGGGCCTCCACTTT.